This record concerns one T cell receptor (beta chain) sequence. CDR1 is ENHRY and CDR2 is SYGVKD in the germline V gene. This CDR3 is 17 amino acids long. Trimming took off 0 bases at V and 2 bases at J, with 14 bases between the two ends. These data originate in a study of blood T cell repertoires in COVID-19. Study at large: The United States, Italy and Spain were the sources of the acute and convalescent COVID-19 samples. T cells, B-cell-depleted T cells, or PBMCs provided the cDNA or gDNA that served as material.

In the original processing: By means of reference gene primer amplification, nucleated cell counts were estimated. Clones were sequenced by immunoSEQ multiplex PCR, and TCRdb holds only the in-frame ones, with some missing. The D gene and trimming were derived from the DNA, and the V and J assignments and clone size from that table. The sample lists fewer than 110,000 clones, approximately 88% occurring once. Specimen: peripheral blood. The rearrangement links TRBV10-3 to TRBJ2-1; D unresolved. The TCR was taken from a human donor in a cohort sampled during active COVID-19. The DNA of the CDR3 is TGTGCCATCAGTGAGTCCCGACAAGGAATTACCTACAATGAGCAGTTCTTC. Its protein is CAISESRQGITYNEQFF.